This record covers a single T cell receptor beta chain. The sample belongs to a study of T cell changes during pregnancy in multiple sclerosis. Produced via immunoSEQ multiplex PCR; TCRdb's table is partial and in-frame only. The table shows 85,000 to 100,000 clones, with approximately 92% occurring only once. The CDR3 covers 14 residues. V gave up 3 bases and J gave up 3 bases, with 11 bases separating them. Germline assignment: CDR1 SEHNR and CDR2 FQNEAQ (reference sequence). The source was peripheral blood, collected after pregnancy. V gene TRBV7-9 combines with J gene TRBJ1-1; D unresolved. The clonotype comes from a female donor with multiple sclerosis, enrolled in a pregnancy study. In DNA form, the CDR3 reads TGTGCCAGCAGCTTCAGTTCTTCAGACACTGAAGCTTTCTTT. Protein product: CASSFSSSDTEAFF.